The 16 T cell receptor beta chains below all came from one sample that was sequenced in a study of T-cell memory formation after mild COVID-19. TCRdb re-analysed the 5' RACE reads in MiXCR, keeping a single row per CDR3 protein. In the table there are 100,000 to 120,000 distinct CDR3 sequences, roughly 19% of which are singletons. The sequenced sample consisted of PBMCs or a T cell subset sorted from them (not recorded which). The receptors were sampled from a man younger than 35 who had mild COVID-19 (a few samples of this study predate the infection). Cell type and time point are not known.

J is TRBJ1-2 and V is TRBV30, with D maybe TRBD1 (5 bases). V was pared by 4 bases and J by 4 bases, with 19 bases between. The CDR3 extends over 15 amino acids. Germline CDR1 reads GTSNPN; CDR2 reads SVGIG (reference sequence). The chain's CDR3 is CAWTSRKGSLYGYTF. The CDR3 DNA is TGTGCCTGGACCTCACGAAAGGGGAGTCTCTATGGCTACACCTTC. The variable domain in full, with the rest retrieved from reference TRBV30 and TRBJ1-2, is SQTIHQWPATLVQPVGSPLSLECTVEGTSNPNLYWYRQAAGRGLQLLFYSVGIGQISSEVPQNLSASRPQDRQFILSSKKLLLSDSGFYLCAWTSRKGSLYGYTFGSGTRLTVV.

The chain uses TRBV6-6 and TRBJ2-1; 12 bases map to TRBD2. Germline CDR1 and CDR2: MNHNY and SVGAGI (reference sequence). The CDR3 loop spans 16 amino acids. With 0 bases clipped from V and 6 bases from J, the junction kept 3 bases outside the gene matches. CDR3 sequence (DNA): TGTGCCAGCAGTTACTCGGCTAGCGGGGGGGCCAATGAGCAGTTCTTC. This sequence encodes CASSYSASGGANEQFF.

The chain employs TRBV5-6 and TRBJ2-1, with 9 bases fitting TRBD1. V was pared by 4 bases and J by 9 bases, with 8 bases of the junction left unmatched. CDR1 SGHDT and CDR2 YYEEEE come from the germline V gene. The CDR3 covers 14 residues. The CDR3 reads CASSQGQGLGEQFF. The CDR3 DNA reads as TGTGCCAGCAGCCAGGGACAGGGCCTCGGTGAGCAGTTCTTC.

The V call is TRBV7-8, the J call TRBJ2-5, with D maybe TRBD2 (6 bases). V was pared by 4 bases and J by 5 bases, with 14 bases between. The length of the CDR3 is 14 residues. Germline V gives CDR1 SGHVS, CDR2 FQNEAQ. The CDR3 DNA is TGTGCCAGCAGCTGGGGGGACCTGCGGGAGACCCAGTACTTC. Translated: CASSWGDLRETQYF.

The chain recombines TRBV5-8 with TRBJ1-5; 9 bases map to TRBD1. The CDR3 sequence is 13 residues long. V trimming: 6 bases; J trimming: 5 bases; junction bases outside the gene matches: 3. Germline V CDR1 and CDR2: SGHTS, YDEGEE. The CDR3 region is CASTRDRDQPQHF. For the CDR3, the DNA is TGTGCCAGCACCCGGGACAGGGATCAGCCCCAGCATTTT.

The chain is built from TRBV15 and TRBJ1-4; TRBD1 agrees at 10 bases. This CDR3 region has 21 residues. V gave up 1 base and J gave up 0 bases; unmatched junction bases: 14. Germline V gives CDR1 LNHNV, CDR2 YYDKDF (reference sequence). The CDR3 region is CATSRVSKRDRGSSTNEKLFF. CDR3 bases: TGTGCCACCAGCAGAGTAAGTAAACGGGACAGGGGCTCATCAACTAATGAAAAACTGTTTTTT.

The chain has TRBV29-1 and TRBJ2-1, with 9 bases identical to TRBD1. CDR1 is SQVTM, CDR2 ANQGSEA, per germline. J was trimmed by 10 bases and V by 3 bases; bases with no gene match: 7. The CDR3 consists of 13 residues. CDR3 nucleotide sequence: TGCAGCGTTGATGCTTCCGGGACAGGGGAGCAGTTCTTC. Amino acids: CSVDASGTGEQFF.

This clonotype was found a few times. The chain uses TRBV11-2 and TRBJ1-1; D ambiguous. Trimming cost V 4 bases and J 1 base, with 16 bases left between them. The V gene's germline CDR1 is SGHAT and CDR2 FQNNGV. This CDR3 has 16 residues. The CDR3 here is CASSSSRRQRNTEAFF. The CDR3 DNA is TGTGCCAGCAGCTCCTCACGGAGGCAGAGGAACACTGAAGCTTTCTTT.

Only a few counts were recorded for this clonotype. The genes are TRBV7-2 and TRBJ2-5; tentative D call: TRBD1 (7 bases). Looked up from germline, CDR1 is SGHTA and CDR2 is FQGNSA. There are 15 residues in the CDR3. V gave up 3 bases and J gave up 5 bases, with 16 bases separating them. This chain's CDR3 is CASSLDSGGWETQYF. CDR3 DNA: TGTGCCAGCAGCTTGGACTCAGGGGGGTGGGAGACCCAGTACTTC.

This clonotype was seen a handful of times. This chain links TRBV5-1 with TRBJ2-2; 7 bases agree with TRBD2. Looked up from germline, CDR1 is SGHRS and CDR2 is YFSETQ. The CDR3 extends over 16 amino acids. With 4 bases clipped from V and 7 bases from J, the junction kept 13 bases outside the gene matches. The CDR3 sequence: CASSPLPTAGVGELFF. The CDR3 DNA reads TGCGCCAGCAGCCCCCTTCCTACGGCGGGAGTCGGGGAGCTGTTTTTT.

The genes are TRBV6-2 or TRBV6-3 and TRBJ2-7, with D perhaps TRBD1 or TRBD2 (5 bases each). CDR1 is MNHEY and CDR2 is SVGEGT in the germline V gene. Trimming shortened V by 6 bases and J by 2 bases, and 14 bases separated the two germline ends. CDR3 length equals 14 residues. The CDR3 DNA reads as TGTGCCAGCAGGCGAGGGGACCCAGCCTACGAGCAGTACGTC. Its protein product is CASRRGDPAYEQYV.

The chain employs TRBV20-1 and TRBJ1-1, with a weak D call TRBD1 (6 bases). CDR3 length: 15 amino acids. V was pared by 0 bases and J by 6 bases, with 17 bases between. Germline V CDR1 and CDR2: DFQATT, SNEGSKA (reference sequence). The CDR3 protein is CSAREEGQGIPEAFF. Here the CDR3 DNA reads TGCAGTGCTAGAGAAGAGGGACAAGGAATTCCTGAAGCTTTCTTT.

This chain links TRBV7-2 with TRBJ2-2, with D unclear. The germline V and J ends were trimmed by 3 bases and 0 bases, with 11 bases remaining between them. This CDR3 has 16 residues. CDR1 SGHTA and CDR2 FQGNSA come from the germline V gene. The CDR3, as DNA: TGTGCCAGCAGCTTTCCCTCTCAGGCGAACACCGGGGAGCTGTTTTTT. This codes for CASSFPSQANTGELFF. Together with reference TRBV7-2 and TRBJ2-2, the CDR3 gives the full variable domain: GAGVSQSPSNKVTEKGKDVELRCDPISGHTALYWYRQSLGQGLEFLIYFQGNSAPDKSGLPSDRFSAERTGGSVSTLTIQRTQQEDSAVYLCASSFPSQANTGELFFGEGSRLTVL.

This clonotype is categorized as medium-sized. The chain employs TRBV18 and TRBJ2-1, with D tentatively TRBD2 (6 bases). The CDR3 runs 16 residues. The germline V and J ends were trimmed by 0 bases and 2 bases, with 11 bases remaining between them. Looked up from germline, CDR1 is KGHSH and CDR2 is LQKENI. The CDR3 reads CASSPPAGTAYNEQFF. CDR3 DNA sequence: TGTGCCAGCTCACCACCGGCGGGGACCGCCTACAATGAGCAGTTCTTC.

V is TRBV5-1 and J is TRBJ1-4; 8 nucleotides agree with TRBD1. The germline gives CDR1 SGHRS, CDR2 YFSETQ. V lost 4 bases, J lost 0 bases, and 5 bases stayed unmatched. The CDR3 extends over 16 amino acids. The CDR3 nucleotides read TGCGCCAGCAGCCCGCCGACAGGGGCAACTAATGAAAAACTGTTTTTT. It is translated as CASSPPTGATNEKLFF.

The chain employs TRBV5-1 and TRBJ1-5; D unresolved. Germline assignment: CDR1 SGHRS and CDR2 YFSETQ. The CDR3 is made up of 12 amino acids. The germline V and J ends were trimmed by 3 bases and 9 bases, with 10 bases remaining between them. The CDR3 spells CASSSGRGPQHF. Here the CDR3 DNA reads TGCGCCAGCAGCTCGGGTCGAGGGCCCCAGCATTTT.